The 11 T cell receptor beta chains presented below share a single source sample, sequenced in a study of T-cell reconstitution after alpha-beta-depleted transplantation in children. The library targeted TCRbeta and was prepared with unique molecular identifiers. TCRdb called the PCR reads again in MiXCR, with one record for every CDR3 protein. This sample has 70,000 or so distinct CDR3 sequences; roughly 11% occur once, and the top ten carry approximately 13%. The sample here was PBMCs, taken before TCRalphabeta/CD19-depleted stem cell transplant. The receptors originated from a boy between 10 and 17 years old with acute myeloid leukemia, due to receive a stem cell transplant.

V usage is TRBV6-5 and J usage is TRBJ1-2; no reliable D call. This CDR3 is built from 12 residues. Between the trimmed V and J ends, which lost 6 bases and 3 bases, there was a span of 8 bases. Germline CDR1 is MNHEY and CDR2 is SVGAGI. The CDR3 coding sequence is TGTGCCAGCAGCGGACGGGACTATGGCTACACCTTC. Encoded protein: CASSGRDYGYTF.

There are many counts of this clonotype. CDR3 sequence reads: CASSLVPGGWNEQYF. The CDR3 DNA reads TGTGCCAGCAGCTTAGTCCCAGGGGGCTGGAACGAGCAGTACTTC. The chain joins TRBV7-2 to TRBJ2-7, with 8 bases matching TRBD1. J gave up 5 bases and V 1 base, and 7 bases lay outside the gene matches. The CDR3 length is 15 residues. In germline, CDR1 is SGHTA, CDR2 FQGNSA.

This clonotype was seen at least ten times. The chain links TRBV28 to TRBJ2-5; D unresolved. The germline gives CDR1 MDHEN, CDR2 SYDVKM. V shed 4 bases and J shed 1 base, with 7 bases lying between them. The CDR3 has 13 amino acids. The CDR3 DNA is TGTGCCAGCAGTTGGGGTCTCCAAGAGACCCAGTACTTC. It yields the protein CASSWGLQETQYF.

This clonotype was counted ten times or more. The rearrangement joins TRBV24-1 to TRBJ2-6; D perhaps matches TRBD1 (5 bases). With 1 base removed from V and 0 bases from J, the gap between germline ends came to 6 bases. There are 16 residues in the CDR3. Germline V gene sequence: CDR1 KGHDR, CDR2 SFDVKD. In DNA, the CDR3 is TGTGCCACCAGTGATTTAGGGGACTCTGGGGCCAACGTCCTGACTTTC. Translated: CATSDLGDSGANVLTF.

The rearrangement joins TRBV7-9 to TRBJ2-7, with 7 bases fitting TRBD1. CDR1 and CDR2 (germline): SEHNR, FQNEAQ (reference sequence). The CDR3 loop spans 14 amino acids. V lost 5 bases, J lost 4 bases, and 8 bases stayed unmatched. This CDR3 reads CASSPRQGVYEQYF. The CDR3 DNA reads TGTGCCAGCAGCCCCCGACAGGGTGTGTACGAGCAGTACTTC.

In its sample, this clonotype was seen a few times. A read error may be the cause here, since a much bigger clone is one base away. The chain is built from TRBV7-2 and TRBJ1-2; 8 nucleotides align to TRBD1. The CDR3 extends over 16 amino acids. Germline-derived CDR1 and CDR2 are SGHTA and FQGNSA. The CDR3, as DNA: TGTGCCAGCAGCTCTAGGGACAGGAGGGGTAACTATGGCTACGCCTTC. It specifies CASSSRDRRGNYGYAF.

The V and J genes are TRBV14 and TRBJ2-1, with a weak D call TRBD1 (5 bases). Germline CDR1 is SGHDN and CDR2 is FVKESK. The CDR3 has 14 residues. The V end was cut by 0 bases, the J end by 6 bases, with 9 bases between. The CDR3 loop reads CASSQDYRINEQFF. The DNA for the CDR3 is TGTGCCAGCAGCCAAGATTACAGGATCAATGAGCAGTTCTTC.

This clonotype was counted at least ten times. The gene calls are TRBV4-1 and TRBJ1-2; unclear D gene. V lost 1 base, J lost 7 bases, and 7 bases lay in between. Germline values: CDR1 MGHRA, CDR2 YSYEKL. The CDR3 loop spans 12 amino acids. The CDR3 spells CASSQALGGYTF. CDR3 nucleotides: TGCGCCAGCAGCCAAGCCCTGGGTGGCTACACCTTC.

The CDR3 protein is CASSPRDRGPFLYGYTF. For the CDR3, the DNA is TGTGCCAGCAGTCCCCGGGACAGGGGGCCCTTTTTGTATGGCTACACCTTC. This chain uses TRBV27 with TRBJ1-2; TRBD1 aligns across 12 bases. This CDR3 contains 17 residues. Germline CDR1 reads MNHEY; CDR2 reads SMNVEV (reference sequence). Trimming took 5 bases from V and 5 from J; bases not matched to a gene: 12.

The sample holds many counts of this clonotype. The J gene is TRBJ1-2, the V gene TRBV20-1; D not certain. Trimming removed 2 bases from V and 10 bases from J, with 11 bases in between. CDR1 and CDR2 (germline): DFQATT, SNEGSKA (reference sequence). This CDR3 is built from 11 residues. This CDR3 reads CSARQEALYTF. In nucleotides, the CDR3 is TGCAGTGCTAGACAAGAGGCCCTCTACACCTTC.

In its sample, this clonotype was seen a few times. The chain uses TRBV29-1 and TRBJ2-3; 10 nucleotides align to TRBD2. V gave up 4 bases and J gave up 5 bases; unmatched junction bases: 9. CDR1 is SQVTM, CDR2 ANQGSEA, per germline. The CDR3 has 15 amino acids. The CDR3 DNA reads as TGCAGCGTTGGACATCTAGCGGGAGCAGGAGATACGCAGTATTTT. It specifies CSVGHLAGAGDTQYF.